The 31 T cell receptor beta chains listed next were all sequenced from one sample in a study of blood T cells in healthy people across ages. The authors ran a second PCR of 7 to 11 cycles using a sample-barcoded 5' primer and a J-beta primer mix. TCRdb analysed the 5' RACE reads with MiXCR anew, one entry per CDR3 protein. The sample includes approximately 1,000,000 distinct CDR3 sequences, around two fifths of them seen just once. The source material was blood. These receptor sequences come from a young man in good health.

This clonotype has only a few counts. J is TRBJ2-7 and V is TRBV3-1, with 9 nucleotides matching TRBD1. The CDR3 is made up of 16 amino acids. Unmatched junction bases numbered 8, after V lost 3 bases and J lost 2 bases. Germline loops: CDR1 LGHDT, CDR2 YNNKEL (reference sequence). DNA of the CDR3: TGTGCCAGCAGCCACCACCGGGACAGGGAAACCTACGAGCAGTACTTC. Its translation is CASSHHRDRETYEQYF.

The gene calls are TRBV29-1 and TRBJ2-7; tentatively, D is TRBD1 (6 bases). Trimming removed 6 bases from V and 4 bases from J, with 25 bases in between. Germline CDR1 SQVTM, CDR2 ANQGSEA. This CDR3 spans 16 amino acids. This CDR3 is CSVTGLPNPVTYEQYF. CDR3 nucleotide sequence: TGCAGCGTGACAGGCCTCCCTAATCCGGTGACTTACGAGCAGTACTTC.

In this sample, this clonotype turned up many times. It may be a read error: a sequence one base away is much more abundant. This chain uses TRBV10-3 with TRBJ2-1; D is unresolved. V lost 2 bases and J 7 bases, leaving 12 bases between the germline ends. The CDR3 loop spans 14 amino acids. Germline V gene sequence: CDR1 ENHRY, CDR2 SYGVKD. CDR3 residues: CAISEAGGGNEQFF. The DNA of the CDR3 is TGTGCCATCAGTGAGGCCGGTGGTGGTAATGAGCAGTTCTTC.

V and J are TRBV3-1 and TRBJ1-5; TRBD1 is a possible D gene (5 bases). The germline V gene has CDR1 LGHDT and CDR2 YNNKEL (reference sequence). V lost 7 bases to trimming and J lost 5 bases, with 15 bases between them. The CDR3 consists of 14 residues. Here the CDR3 DNA reads TGTGCCAGCACCCCAACTAGGGACTATCAGCCCCAGCATTTT. This gives the protein CASTPTRDYQPQHF. The full variable domain, its missing parts supplied by reference TRBV3-1 and TRBJ1-5, is DTAVSQTPKYLVTQMGNDKSIKCEQNLGHDTMYWYKQDSKKFLKIMFSYNNKELIINETVPNRFSPKSPDKAHLNLHINSLELGDSAVYFCASTPTRDYQPQHFGDGTRLSIL.

In this sample, this clonotype turned up many times. The chain employs TRBV7-2 and TRBJ2-3, with 11 nucleotides matching TRBD2. There are 17 residues in the CDR3. Germline lookup yields CDR1 SGHTA and CDR2 FQGNSA. After removal of 1 base from V and 2 bases from J, the junction contained 5 bases not matched to a gene. CDR3 sequence: CASSLERLAGPTDTQYF. CDR3 DNA: TGTGCCAGCAGCTTAGAAAGACTAGCGGGGCCCACAGATACGCAGTATTTT. Full variable domain (rest looked up from reference TRBV7-2 and TRBJ2-3): GAGVSQSPSNKVTEKGKDVELRCDPISGHTALYWYRQSLGQGLEFLIYFQGNSAPDKSGLPSDRFSAERTGGSVSTLTIQRTQQEDSAVYLCASSLERLAGPTDTQYFGPGTRLTVL.

Only a few counts were recorded for this clonotype. The chain joins TRBV10-3 to TRBJ2-5; D call uncertain. The DNA matches TRBJ2-7 better at its end, which makes the J call doubtful. Germline CDR1 ENHRY, CDR2 SYGVKD. The CDR3 consists of 15 residues. CDR3: CAISDPGVVDYEQYF. The CDR3 nucleotides read TGTGCCATCAGTGACCCCGGAGTGGTCGATTACGAGCAGTACTTC.

The chain links TRBV12-3 or TRBV12-4 to TRBJ1-5, with a weak D call TRBD1 (5 bases). V was shortened by 5 bases and J by 5 bases, with 13 bases between the two germline ends. The CDR3 has 14 residues. The CDR3 region has the DNA TGTGCCAGCAGTCTGGACACCTTCGATCAGCCCCAGCATTTT. Amino acids: CASSLDTFDQPQHF.

The chain is built from TRBV6-6 and TRBJ1-1, with D perhaps TRBD1 (6 bases). The germline V gene encodes CDR1 MNHNY and CDR2 SVGAGI (reference sequence). This CDR3 comprises 14 residues. Trimming took 4 bases from V and 2 from J, leaving 11 bases between them. The CDR3: CASSLPRGNTEAFF. The CDR3 nucleotides are TGTGCCAGCAGTTTGCCCAGGGGAAACACTGAAGCTTTCTTT.

The table lists this clonotype with a count of one. This chain links TRBV7-2 with TRBJ1-2; a possible D gene is TRBD1 (6 bases). Trimming took 2 bases from V and 4 from J, leaving 11 bases between them. Looked up from germline, CDR1 is SGHTA and CDR2 is FQGNSA. CDR3 length: 14 amino acids. The CDR3 nucleotides are TGTGCCAGCAGCTTAAACAGGGATATCTATGGCTACACCTTC. This sequence encodes CASSLNRDIYGYTF.

In the case of this clonotype: This may be a read error: a much more frequent sequence differs by one nucleotide. The rearrangement joins TRBV9 to TRBJ1-2; no clear D gene. Trimming cost V 4 bases and J 1 base, with 14 bases left between them. This CDR3 contains 15 residues. Germline CDR1 and CDR2: SGDLS and YYNGEE. DNA of the CDR3: TGTGCCAGCAGCCCTCGGACGAAAGTTAACTATGGCTACACCTTC. It yields the protein CASSPRTKVNYGYTF.

This clonotype came up many times. The chain has TRBV7-9 and TRBJ2-3, with D perhaps TRBD1 (5 bases). The CDR3 covers 15 residues. The germline gives CDR1 SEHNR, CDR2 FQNEAQ (reference sequence). V lost 7 bases to trimming and J lost 5 bases, with 19 bases between them. The CDR3 is CASTPILPQGDTQYF. As DNA, the CDR3 is TGTGCCAGCACCCCCATTTTGCCCCAGGGAGATACGCAGTATTTT.

V usage is TRBV20-1 and J usage is TRBJ1-1, with D possibly being TRBD1 (5 bases). Germline loops: CDR1 DFQATT, CDR2 SNEGSKA (reference sequence). V gave up 3 bases and J gave up 3 bases, with 20 bases separating them. The CDR3 spans 16 residues. CDR3 protein: CSARMQGGFYDTEAFF. The CDR3, as DNA: TGCAGTGCTAGGATGCAGGGAGGGTTTTATGACACTGAAGCTTTCTTT.

This chain joins TRBV28 and TRBJ1-5; weak D call: TRBD1 (6 bases). There are 15 residues in the CDR3. The germline V gene has CDR1 MDHEN and CDR2 SYDVKM. Trimming removed 2 bases from V and 3 bases from J, with 11 bases in between. CDR3 coding DNA: TGTGCCAGCAGTTTAGGGGGCAGGGACAATCAGCCCCAGCATTTT. It yields the protein CASSLGGRDNQPQHF.

This chain joins TRBV4-3 and TRBJ1-6; 9 positions match TRBD1. Germline CDR1 and CDR2: LGHNA and YSLEER. V was pared by 4 bases and J by 10 bases, with 8 bases of the junction left unmatched. This CDR3 is built from 15 residues. The CDR3 reads CASSPNWDRESPLHF. CDR3 nucleotides: TGCGCCAGCAGCCCCAACTGGGACAGGGAATCACCCCTCCACTTT.

This clonotype occurred many times. V is TRBV3-1 and J is TRBJ2-3; D not resolved. This CDR3 contains 12 residues. V lost 6 bases, J lost 2 bases, and 6 bases lay in between. Germline V lookup: CDR1 LGHDT, CDR2 YNNKEL (reference sequence). This CDR3 is CASRGYTDTQYF. In nucleotides, the CDR3 is TGTGCCAGCAGGGGTTACACAGATACGCAGTATTTT.

The sample holds one count of this clonotype. V gene TRBV28 combines with J gene TRBJ2-7; 10 bases map to TRBD1. The J call is in doubt because the DNA end fits TRBJ2-5 better. The CDR3 loop spans 15 amino acids. Germline values: CDR1 MDHEN, CDR2 SYDVKM. DNA of the CDR3: TGTGCCAGCAGGCTACCGGGACAGGGGACGGAGACCCAGTACTTC. It encodes CASRLPGQGTETQYF.

About this clonotype: At one of its ends the junction is not consistent with the germline gene, which may arise from a read error. This sequence joins TRBV7-2 and TRBJ2-3, with D perhaps matching TRBD2 (6 bases). The V gene's germline CDR1 is SGHTA and CDR2 FQGNSA. CDR3 length equals 17 residues. The DNA of the CDR3 is TGTGCCAGCAGCCCCGTTGCGACTAGAGGGTTCGCAGACACGCAGTATTTT. Translated, it gives CASSPVATRGFADTQYF.

The chain links TRBV30 to TRBJ1-2; no definite D call. The CDR3 sequence is 13 residues long. With 0 bases removed from V and 8 bases from J, the gap between germline ends came to 13 bases. CDR1 is GTSNPN and CDR2 is SVGIG in the germline V gene (reference sequence). The CDR3 is CAWSVQEGNGYTF. The DNA for the CDR3 is TGTGCCTGGAGTGTACAAGAAGGAAACGGCTACACCTTC.

The chain has TRBV20-1 and TRBJ2-3; 12 bases agree with TRBD2. CDR3 length: 14 amino acids. The V segment lost 6 bases and the J segment 5 bases; nucleotides outside the gene matches: 6. The V gene's germline CDR1 is DFQATT and CDR2 SNEGSKA (reference sequence). In DNA, the CDR3 is TGCAGTGCGCCCCCTAGCGGGGGGGTAGATACGCAGTATTTT. This translates into CSAPPSGGVDTQYF.

This sequence joins TRBV4-3 and TRBJ1-2; maybe TRBD1 (5 bases). Germline V gives CDR1 LGHNA, CDR2 YSLEER. This CDR3 has 19 amino acids. The ends were cut back, 0 bases at V and 1 base at J, with 21 bases in the middle. DNA of the CDR3: TGCGCCAGCAGCCAAGATGGCAGGGTGAATCGGGGAAGTAACTATGGCTACACCTTC. It specifies CASSQDGRVNRGSNYGYTF.

The rearrangement links TRBV20-1 to TRBJ1-6; D uncertain. CDR1 is DFQATT and CDR2 is SNEGSKA in the germline V gene (reference sequence). The CDR3 has 16 residues. The ends were cut back, 5 bases at V and 1 base at J, with 15 bases in the middle. The CDR3 DNA reads as TGCAGTGCTTCCCTTTCGGAGGGATCCTATAATTCACCCCTCCACTTT. This sequence encodes CSASLSEGSYNSPLHF.

This clonotype was counted once. The J gene is TRBJ2-1, the V gene TRBV4-2; D is uncertain. Trimming stripped 7 bases from V and 13 bases from J, with 20 bases between. The germline CDR1 and CDR2 sequences are LGHNA and YNFKEQ. CDR3 size: 13 residues. The CDR3 nucleotides read TGTGCCAGCAACCACTTCCGCTGTCAAGTCCAGTTCTTC. Protein sequence: CASNHFRCQVQFF.

This clonotype was observed many times. This chain joins TRBV29-1 and TRBJ2-3; D unclear. The germline gives CDR1 SQVTM, CDR2 ANQGSEA. V gave up 8 bases and J gave up 3 bases, with 15 bases separating them. The CDR3 contains 13 residues. The DNA for the CDR3 is TGCAGCTCCGGAAGGGTCGATACAGATACGCAGTATTTT. Protein: CSSGRVDTDTQYF.

Points on this clonotype: At one of its ends the junction is not consistent with the germline gene, which may arise from a read error. The chain carries TRBV9 and TRBJ1-1, with a tentative D call TRBD1 (5 bases). CDR1 and CDR2 (germline): SGDLS, YYNGEE. The CDR3 sequence is 15 residues long. DNA of the CDR3: TGTGCCAGCAGCGTACAAACGGGGGAGAACACTGAAGTTTTCTTT. It yields the protein CASSVQTGENTEVFF.

The V and J genes are TRBV25-1 and TRBJ1-5, with unresolved D. The CDR3 extends over 12 amino acids. Germline values: CDR1 MGHDK, CDR2 SYGVNS. V lost 6 bases, J lost 3 bases, and 6 bases lay in between. This CDR3 reads CASRSSNQPQHF. The CDR3, as DNA: TGTGCCAGCAGGAGTTCCAATCAGCCCCAGCATTTT.

This chain links TRBV7-9 with TRBJ1-1, with a weak D call TRBD1 (5 bases). This CDR3 is 14 amino acids long. CDR1 SEHNR and CDR2 FQNEAQ come from the germline V gene (reference sequence). The germline V and J ends were trimmed by 1 base and 5 bases, with 11 bases remaining between them. The CDR3 sequence: CASSLGGGLTEAFF. The CDR3 DNA follows: TGTGCCAGCAGCTTAGGGGGGGGTCTTACTGAAGCTTTCTTT.

This chain joins TRBV2 and TRBJ1-2; 8 bases fit TRBD1. This CDR3 spans 14 amino acids. With V trimmed by 6 bases and J by 0 bases, 3 bases remained unmatched. Germline V CDR1 and CDR2: SNHLY, FYNNEI. The chain's CDR3 is CASRTGQANYGYTF. CDR3 nucleotide sequence: TGTGCCAGCAGGACGGGACAGGCTAACTATGGCTACACCTTC.

This clonotype came up a few times. The chain couples TRBV28 to TRBJ2-7, with unresolved D. Germline CDR1 is MDHEN and CDR2 is SYDVKM. V was trimmed by 4 bases and J by 2 bases, leaving 9 bases between them. The CDR3 is made up of 13 amino acids. The CDR3 bases are TGTGCCAGCAGTTCGCAGCCCCCCTACGAGCAGTACTTC. This codes for CASSSQPPYEQYF.

This clonotype occurred a few times. The chain combines TRBV4-2 with TRBJ2-1, with TRBD2 identical over 8 bases. V was pared by 2 bases and J by 9 bases, with 9 bases of the junction left unmatched. The CDR3 has 15 amino acids. The germline V gene has CDR1 LGHNA and CDR2 YNFKEQ. CDR3 sequence reads: CASSQSNRGGREQFF. The DNA of the CDR3 is TGTGCCAGCAGCCAATCGAACCGGGGGGGCCGTGAGCAGTTCTTC.

The chain joins TRBV20-1 to TRBJ2-5; D gene uncertain. The V gene's germline CDR1 is DFQATT and CDR2 SNEGSKA (reference sequence). This CDR3 spans 10 amino acids. CDR3 loop: CSTRQETQYF. For the CDR3, the DNA is TGCAGCACAAGACAAGAGACCCAGTACTTC.

This clonotype was seen only a few times. V and J are TRBV20-1 and TRBJ1-4, with TRBD1 matching over 8 bases. The ends lost 6 bases at V and 4 bases at J; junction bases unmatched: 10. The CDR3 is 15 residues long. CDR1 and CDR2 (germline): DFQATT, SNEGSKA (reference sequence). CDR3 sequence reads: CSARKQGGDNEKLFF. CDR3 in DNA: TGCAGTGCACGCAAACAGGGGGGGGATAATGAAAAACTGTTTTTT.